Listed below are T cell receptor beta chains from one sample, sequenced in a study of blood T cell repertoires in COVID-19. TCRdb's copy holds only in-frame clones and misses some; the assay was immunoSEQ multiplex PCR. The sample records roughly 200,000 clones, 85% being singletons. The sequenced sample was PBMCs or T cells enriched from blood (not recorded which). The receptor set was obtained from a man aged 35-49 years who had recovered from COVID-19. Each CDR3 is given with its conserved first and last residue. Fields, in order: CDR3 protein, CDR3 DNA, CDR3 length, clone size, V gene, D gene, J gene. D genes are given only for firm matches. Clone size appears in some rows only: once, few, many, or a class for an expanded clone.

cdr3_aa: CASSLVTGPYEQYF
cdr3_nt: TGTGCCAGCAGCTTGGTGACAGGGCCCTACGAGCAGTACTTC
cdr3_length: 14
clone_size: .
v_call: TRBV5-8
d_call: TRBD1
j_call: TRBJ2-7

cdr3_aa: CASSLWTGDYGYTF
cdr3_nt: TGTGCCAGCAGCTTGTGGACAGGGGACTATGGCTACACCTTC
cdr3_length: 14
clone_size: .
v_call: TRBV5-4
d_call: TRBD1
j_call: TRBJ1-2

cdr3_aa: CASSSLRGGSEQYF
cdr3_nt: TGTGCCAGCAGCTCGTTGAGGGGGGGCTCCGAGCAGTACTTC
cdr3_length: 14
clone_size: .
v_call: TRBV13
d_call: .
j_call: TRBJ2-7

cdr3_aa: CASSLGRENYGYTF
cdr3_nt: TGTGCCAGCAGCTTAGGGAGGGAGAACTATGGCTACACCTTC
cdr3_length: 14
clone_size: .
v_call: TRBV5-4
d_call: .
j_call: TRBJ1-2

cdr3_aa: CASSSTGFNQPQHF
cdr3_nt: TGTGCCAGCAGTTCCACAGGGTTCAATCAGCCCCAGCATTTT
cdr3_length: 14
clone_size: .
v_call: TRBV6-5
d_call: .
j_call: TRBJ1-5

cdr3_aa: CASSPSGVLAASIHEQFF
cdr3_nt: TGTGCCAGCAGCCCCTCAGGGGTACTAGCGGCAAGCATTCATGAGCAGTTCTTC
cdr3_length: 18
clone_size: .
v_call: TRBV7-3
d_call: TRBD2
j_call: TRBJ2-1

cdr3_aa: CASSQGSNSADSYEQYF
cdr3_nt: TGCGCCAGCAGCCAAGGCTCGAATTCTGCGGATTCGTACGAGCAGTACTTC
cdr3_length: 17
clone_size: .
v_call: TRBV4-1
d_call: .
j_call: TRBJ2-7

cdr3_aa: CASSLALSGVSNEQFF
cdr3_nt: TGTGCCAGCAGCTTAGCGCTTAGCGGTGTTAGCAATGAGCAGTTCTTC
cdr3_length: 16
clone_size: .
v_call: TRBV7-8
d_call: .
j_call: TRBJ2-1

cdr3_aa: CASSVGTSGKGEQYF
cdr3_nt: TGTGCCAGCAGCGTAGGGACTAGCGGGAAGGGGGAGCAGTACTTC
cdr3_length: 15
clone_size: .
v_call: TRBV7-3
d_call: TRBD2
j_call: TRBJ2-7

cdr3_aa: CASSQGQGSGNTIYF
cdr3_nt: TGCGCCAGCAGCCAGGGACAGGGCTCTGGAAACACCATATATTTT
cdr3_length: 15
clone_size: .
v_call: TRBV5-1
d_call: TRBD1
j_call: TRBJ1-3

cdr3_aa: CASSARDSLSYEQYF
cdr3_nt: TGCGCCAGCAGCGCCCGGGACTCCCTTTCCTACGAGCAGTACTTC
cdr3_length: 15
clone_size: .
v_call: TRBV5-1
d_call: .
j_call: TRBJ2-7

cdr3_aa: CASSPLVAGAADTQYF
cdr3_nt: TGTGCCAGCTCCCCCCTTGTGGCGGGAGCAGCAGATACGCAGTATTTT
cdr3_length: 16
clone_size: .
v_call: TRBV18
d_call: TRBD2
j_call: TRBJ2-3

cdr3_aa: CASSRGSFYEQYF
cdr3_nt: TGTGCCAGCAGCAGGGGTAGTTTCTACGAGCAGTACTTC
cdr3_length: 13
clone_size: .
v_call: TRBV25-1
d_call: .
j_call: TRBJ2-7

cdr3_aa: CASSLGGREQYF
cdr3_nt: TGTGCCAGCAGTTTAGGAGGGCGGGAGCAGTACTTC
cdr3_length: 12
clone_size: once
v_call: TRBV28
d_call: .
j_call: TRBJ2-7

cdr3_aa: CAISAAGAGNTIYF
cdr3_nt: TGTGCCATCAGTGCGGCGGGGGCTGGAAACACCATATATTTT
cdr3_length: 14
clone_size: .
v_call: TRBV10-3
d_call: .
j_call: TRBJ1-3

cdr3_aa: CASSKIDSNNEAFF
cdr3_nt: TGTGCCAGCAGTAAAATTGACAGCAATAATGAAGCTTTCTTT
cdr3_length: 14
clone_size: .
v_call: TRBV6-5
d_call: .
j_call: TRBJ1-1

cdr3_aa: CASSYGSQASMNTEAFF
cdr3_nt: TGTGCCAGCTCATATGGGTCGCAGGCCTCTATGAACACTGAAGCTTTCTTT
cdr3_length: 17
clone_size: few
v_call: TRBV18
d_call: .
j_call: TRBJ1-1

cdr3_aa: CASYSYIGGENYGYTF
cdr3_nt: TGTGCCAGCTACTCCTACATCGGAGGGGAGAACTATGGCTACACCTTC
cdr3_length: 16
clone_size: .
v_call: TRBV28
d_call: .
j_call: TRBJ1-2

cdr3_aa: CASLGGPSETQYF
cdr3_nt: TGTGCCAGTCTAGGGGGACCATCCGAGACCCAGTACTTC
cdr3_length: 13
clone_size: .
v_call: TRBV12-3/TRBV12-4
d_call: .
j_call: TRBJ2-5

cdr3_aa: CASTEKRELAGDPRDTQYF
cdr3_nt: TGTGCCAGCACCGAAAAAAGGGAACTAGCGGGAGACCCCAGGGATACGCAGTATTTT
cdr3_length: 19
clone_size: .
v_call: TRBV9
d_call: TRBD2
j_call: TRBJ2-3

cdr3_aa: CASSPATGGTDTQYF
cdr3_nt: TGTGCCAGCAGTCCCGCCACGGGGGGCACAGATACGCAGTATTTT
cdr3_length: 15
clone_size: .
v_call: TRBV6-4
d_call: .
j_call: TRBJ2-3

cdr3_aa: CASSLGGLVNF
cdr3_nt: TGTGCCAGCAGCTTAGGGGGCCTAGTTAACTTC
cdr3_length: 11
clone_size: .
v_call: TRBV7-9
d_call: .
j_call: TRBJ2-5

cdr3_aa: CASSTSGSSGRTGELFF
cdr3_nt: TGTGCCAGCAGTACCTCAGGGTCTAGCGGGAGGACCGGGGAGCTGTTTTTT
cdr3_length: 17
clone_size: .
v_call: TRBV7-6
d_call: TRBD2
j_call: TRBJ2-2

cdr3_aa: CASSLLNSGNTIYF
cdr3_nt: TGTGCCAGCAGCTTATTAAACTCTGGAAACACCATATATTTT
cdr3_length: 14
clone_size: .
v_call: TRBV7-2
d_call: .
j_call: TRBJ1-3

cdr3_aa: CASSLKLPAAFSTGELFF
cdr3_nt: TGTGCCAGCAGCTTAAAACTTCCAGCAGCGTTCAGTACCGGGGAGCTGTTTTTT
cdr3_length: 18
clone_size: .
v_call: TRBV13
d_call: .
j_call: TRBJ2-2

cdr3_aa: CASSPDRGPYEQYF
cdr3_nt: TGTGCCAGCAGCCCCGACAGGGGGCCCTACGAGCAGTACTTC
cdr3_length: 14
clone_size: .
v_call: TRBV7-2
d_call: TRBD1
j_call: TRBJ2-7

cdr3_aa: CASKVRRDLAKNIQYF
cdr3_nt: TGTGCCAGCAAAGTGCGGCGGGACCTAGCCAAAAACATTCAGTACTTC
cdr3_length: 16
clone_size: .
v_call: TRBV6-4
d_call: .
j_call: TRBJ2-4

cdr3_aa: CASSSGSTQETQYF
cdr3_nt: TGTGCCAGCAGTAGCGGGAGTACCCAAGAGACCCAGTACTTC
cdr3_length: 14
clone_size: once
v_call: TRBV5-6
d_call: TRBD2
j_call: TRBJ2-5